What follows are 30 T cell receptor beta chains derived from one specimen sequenced in a study of OX40 agonist ivuxolimab in advanced cancers. The protocol was immunoSEQ multiplex PCR, while the TCRdb copy is restricted to in-frame clones and leaves out a portion. The table records under 100,000 clones, 90% to 95% of them present only once. Sample: CD4+ or CD8+ T cells sorted from blood, taken in a trial of the OX40 agonist ivuxolimab. These receptors all stem from an adult with an advanced solid tumor such as melanoma, head and neck, liver or kidney cancer.

The J gene is TRBJ1-2, the V gene TRBV29-1, with 11 positions matching TRBD1. The V gene's germline CDR1 is SQVTM and CDR2 ANQGSEA. The V gene end was trimmed by 3 bases and the J gene end by 8 bases; junction bases not matched to a gene: 11. This CDR3 has 15 residues. Here the CDR3 reads CSVDNYGQGARGYTF. CDR3 DNA sequence: TGCAGCGTTGATAATTACGGACAGGGGGCAAGAGGCTACACCTTC. Using reference TRBV29-1 and TRBJ1-2 for the parts outside the CDR3, the full variable domain is SAVISQKPSRDICQRGTSLTIQCQVDSQVTMMFWYRQQPGQSLTLIATANQGSEATYESGFVIDKFPISRPNLTFSTLTVSNMSPEDSSIYLCSVDNYGQGARGYTFGSGTRLTVV.

V gene TRBV5-4 combines with J gene TRBJ2-1; 10 bases align to TRBD2. The V gene end was trimmed by 4 bases and the J gene end by 8 bases; junction bases not matched to a gene: 18. Germline CDR1 and CDR2: SGHNT and YYREEE (reference sequence). The length of the CDR3 is 18 residues. This CDR3 is CASSGLAGVLLPGDEQFF. CDR3 nucleotide sequence: TGTGCCAGCAGCGGGCTAGCGGGAGTCTTGCTACCGGGGGATGAGCAGTTCTTC.

Here the CDR3 DNA reads TGTGCCAGCAGCTTCGGACTAGCGGGTGGGAGGGAGACCCAGTACTTC. Translation gives CASSFGLAGGRETQYF. The V gene is TRBV7-2, the J gene TRBJ2-5, with 11 bases fitting TRBD2. Looked up from germline, CDR1 is SGHTA and CDR2 is FQGNSA. V lost 3 bases to trimming and J lost 5 bases; unmatched junction nucleotides: 8. The CDR3 consists of 16 residues. Using reference TRBV7-2 and TRBJ2-5 for the parts outside the CDR3, the full variable domain is GAGVSQSPSNKVTEKGKDVELRCDPISGHTALYWYRQSLGQGLEFLIYFQGNSAPDKSGLPSDRFSAERTGGSVSTLTIQRTQQEDSAVYLCASSFGLAGGRETQYFGPGTRLLVL.

The rearrangement links TRBV19 to TRBJ2-3, with TRBD2 identical over 8 bases. The germline V gene has CDR1 LNHDA and CDR2 SQIVND (reference sequence). The junction had 7 bases not matched to a gene; V was cut back by 2 bases and J by 3 bases. This CDR3 comprises 16 residues. CDR3 nucleotides: TGTGCCAGTAGTATATCGAGCGGGAGCATAACAGATACGCAGTATTTT. Its translation: CASSISSGSITDTQYF.

The chain recombines TRBV2 with TRBJ1-4; 9 bases map to TRBD1. CDR1 is SNHLY and CDR2 is FYNNEI in the germline V gene. The CDR3 has 15 amino acids. V lost 6 bases and J lost 3; bases outside the gene matches: 5. This CDR3 reads CASSNRGLANEKLFF. CDR3 DNA sequence: TGTGCCAGCAGCAACAGGGGGCTGGCTAATGAAAAACTGTTTTTT.

The V call is TRBV28, the J call TRBJ2-7, with TRBD2 identical over 7 bases. Losses at the gene ends were 4 bases for V and 2 bases for J; bases not matched to a gene: 5. There are 14 residues in the CDR3. CDR1 and CDR2 (germline): MDHEN, SYDVKM. The CDR3 here is CASSSTSVPYEQYF. The DNA of the CDR3 is TGTGCCAGCAGTTCCACTAGCGTCCCCTACGAGCAGTACTTC.

The chain joins TRBV10-3 to TRBJ2-7, with 9 nucleotides matching TRBD2. The V segment lost 6 bases and the J segment 2 bases; nucleotides outside the gene matches: 8. CDR1 and CDR2 (germline): ENHRY, SYGVKD. The CDR3 is made up of 15 amino acids. CDR3 sequence reads: CAISSLAGQTYEQYF. The CDR3 nucleotides are TGTGCCATCAGCTCACTAGCGGGCCAAACCTACGAGCAGTACTTC.

The gene calls are TRBV7-2 and TRBJ2-5; 7 bases map to TRBD2. CDR3 length equals 15 residues. J was trimmed by 2 bases and V by 4 bases; bases with no gene match: 7. Germline V CDR1 and CDR2: SGHTA, FQGNSA. The CDR3 is CASSSFSRGQETQYF. As DNA, the CDR3 is TGTGCCAGCAGCTCGTTTTCGCGGGGGCAAGAGACCCAGTACTTC.

The chain joins TRBV7-2 to TRBJ2-5, with TRBD1 identical over 7 bases. V lost 4 bases to trimming and J lost 5 bases; unmatched junction nucleotides: 10. The CDR3 is 15 amino acids. Germline loops: CDR1 SGHTA, CDR2 FQGNSA. DNA for the CDR3: TGTGCCAGCAGCTCACGTAGACAGGGTGGGGAGACCCAGTACTTC. Protein sequence: CASSSRRQGGETQYF.

The rearrangement uses TRBV5-1 and TRBJ2-5, with D perhaps matching TRBD1 (5 bases). Trimming removed 4 bases at V and 3 bases at J, with 13 bases between. Germline V gene lookup returns CDR1 SGHRS and CDR2 YFSETQ. This CDR3 is built from 14 residues. CDR3 DNA: TGCGCCAGCAGCCCGGCCGGCAGGGAAGAGACCCAGTACTTC. It translates to CASSPAGREETQYF.

The genes are TRBV7-9 and TRBJ2-7; TRBD2 matches 7 bases. The CDR3 contains 16 residues. The V gene end was trimmed by 6 bases and the J gene end by 5 bases; junction bases not matched to a gene: 16. The germline CDR1 and CDR2 sequences are SEHNR and FQNEAQ (reference sequence). CDR3 region: CASSPKVREGQDEQYF. CDR3 nucleotide sequence: TGTGCCAGCAGTCCAAAGGTGAGGGAGGGCCAGGACGAGCAGTACTTC.

Worth noting for this clone: Other DNA sequences from this sample encode an identical CDR3 as well. V is TRBV30 and J is TRBJ1-1; a possible D gene is TRBD1 (5 bases). Germline V gene lookup returns CDR1 GTSNPN and CDR2 SVGIG (reference sequence). The CDR3 extends over 11 amino acids. Trimming pared 3 bases from V and 5 bases from J, leaving 7 bases between. The CDR3, as DNA: TGTGCCTGGAGATGGGGGACTGAAGCTTTCTTT. Its translation is CAWRWGTEAFF.

With regard to this clone: Other DNA variants within this sample encode the same CDR3. The gene calls are TRBV18 and TRBJ1-1; D is perhaps TRBD1 (5 bases). CDR1 and CDR2 (germline): KGHSH, LQKENI. The V and J ends lost 6 bases and 6 bases respectively, with 14 bases between them. This CDR3 contains 13 residues. The CDR3 reads CASSPNLGAEAFF. As DNA, the CDR3 is TGTGCCAGCTCGCCAAATCTAGGGGCTGAAGCTTTCTTT.

The rearrangement links TRBV5-1 to TRBJ2-3; 8 positions agree with TRBD1. V trimming: 4 bases; J trimming: 3 bases; junction bases outside the gene matches: 7. The CDR3 contains 15 residues. Germline V gives CDR1 SGHRS, CDR2 YFSETQ. The CDR3 reads CASSTGQGGTDTQYF. In nucleotides, the CDR3 is TGCGCCAGCAGCACCGGACAGGGTGGGACAGATACGCAGTATTTT.

The chain is built from TRBV3-2 and TRBJ2-7; no check of the table's D call, TRBD2, against the DNA was made. TRBV3-2 is reported as a pseudogene. The CDR3 sequence is 9 residues long. The CDR3 DNA reads TGTGCCAGCAGCCAAGGTCGGCGGGTC. Its translation: CASSQGRRV.

Here the CDR3 reads CASSFSSTDTQYF. CDR3 coding DNA: TGTGCCAGCAGTTTTTCCAGCACAGATACGCAGTATTTT. The V call is TRBV6-4, the J call TRBJ2-3; D unclear. The CDR3 sequence is 13 residues long. Per germline, CDR1 MRHNA and CDR2 SNTAGT. V lost 5 bases to trimming and J lost 0 bases, with 6 bases between them.

V is TRBV28 and J is TRBJ2-4; possible D gene TRBD2, 7 bases. The CDR3 is 15 amino acids. Germline CDR1 is MDHEN and CDR2 is SYDVKM. V gave up 7 bases and J gave up 5 bases, with 18 bases separating them. CDR3 bases: TGTGCCAGCACCGTAGGGGGGGGCGCCGAAAACATTCAGTACTTC. Its protein is CASTVGGGAENIQYF. The entire variable domain, with the rest obtained from reference TRBV28 and TRBJ2-4, is as follows: DVKVTQSSRYLVKRTGEKVFLECVQDMDHENMFWYRQDPGLGLRLIYFSYDVKMKEKGDIPEGYSVSREKKERFSLILESASTNQTSMYLCASTVGGGAENIQYFGAGTRLSVL.

This clone was seen just once. V is TRBV14 and J is TRBJ2-7; no clear D. Deletions cut 5 bases from V and 3 bases from J, with 11 bases between. The CDR3 runs to 13 residues. In germline, CDR1 is SGHDN, CDR2 FVKESK. CDR3 in amino acids: CASSARVGYEQYF. The CDR3 DNA reads TGTGCCAGCAGCGCAAGAGTTGGCTACGAGCAGTACTTC.

V and J are TRBV4-2 and TRBJ2-7; a possible D gene is TRBD2 (5 bases). V dropped 0 bases and J dropped 3 bases, with 15 bases sitting between them. CDR1 is LGHNA, CDR2 YNFKEQ, per germline. This CDR3 has 16 amino acids. CDR3 region: CASSQEYGESYYEQYF. The CDR3 DNA is TGTGCCAGCAGCCAAGAGTATGGGGAGTCCTACTACGAGCAGTACTTC.

This clone was picked up one time. The V gene is TRBV19, the J gene TRBJ2-1, with 7 positions matching TRBD2. Germline-derived CDR1 and CDR2 are LNHDA and SQIVND (reference sequence). CDR3 size: 14 residues. Trimming removed 5 bases from V and 3 bases from J; junction bases left unmatched: 4. CDR3 sequence: CASSWREGYNEQFF. For the CDR3, the DNA is TGTGCCAGTAGTTGGAGGGAGGGCTACAATGAGCAGTTCTTC.

The J gene is TRBJ2-5, the V gene TRBV2; 10 nucleotides agree with TRBD1. The CDR3 is made up of 14 amino acids. In germline, CDR1 is SNHLY, CDR2 FYNNEI. V trimming: 4 bases; J trimming: 4 bases; junction bases outside the gene matches: 3. The CDR3 spells CASSVWDRGETQYF. CDR3 in DNA: TGTGCCAGCAGTGTTTGGGACAGGGGAGAGACCCAGTACTTC.

V is TRBV2 and J is TRBJ2-5; TRBD2 aligns across 7 bases. V lost 3 bases, J lost 5 bases, and 9 bases stayed unmatched. Looked up from germline, CDR1 is SNHLY and CDR2 is FYNNEI. This CDR3 comprises 15 residues. The CDR3 DNA reads TGTGCCAGCAGTGAGAGGACTTACGGGGGGGAGACCCAGTACTTC. It yields the protein CASSERTYGGETQYF.

The chain couples TRBV30 to TRBJ2-4, with 8 bases aligning to TRBD2. Germline CDR1 GTSNPN, CDR2 SVGIG (reference sequence). With V trimmed by 4 bases and J by 0 bases, 8 bases remained unmatched. This CDR3 region has 16 residues. CDR3 in DNA: TGTGCCTGGACCCGGGGGGGATTAGTAGCCAAAAACATTCAGTACTTC. Its translation is CAWTRGGLVAKNIQYF.

This clone was counted a single time. The V call is TRBV2, the J call TRBJ1-4; TRBD1 aligns across 9 bases. The CDR3 length is 15 residues. The germline CDR1 and CDR2 sequences are SNHLY and FYNNEI. Losses at the gene ends were 8 bases for V and 1 base for J; bases not matched to a gene: 5. CDR3 nucleotide sequence: TGTGCCAGCCGTGGACAGGGGATAACTAATGAAAAACTGTTTTTT. Protein product: CASRGQGITNEKLFF.

The rearrangement links TRBV11-2 to TRBJ2-1; D gene ambiguous. Per germline, CDR1 SGHAT and CDR2 FQNNGV. The V and J ends lost 2 bases and 5 bases respectively, with 10 bases between them. This CDR3 is built from 14 residues. In DNA, the CDR3 is TGTGCCAGCAGCTTAAGGTCTTTAAACAATGAGCAGTTCTTC. Protein product: CASSLRSLNNEQFF. Full variable domain (outside the CDR3, taken from reference TRBV11-2 and TRBJ2-1): EAGVAQSPRYKIIEKRQSVAFWCNPISGHATLYWYQQILGQGPKLLIQFQNNGVVDDSQLPKDRFSAERLKGVDSTLKIQPAKLEDSAVYLCASSLRSLNNEQFFGPGTRLTVL.

The V call is TRBV5-4, the J call TRBJ2-4; TRBD1 matches 10 bases. With 4 bases clipped from V and 7 bases from J, the junction kept 14 bases outside the gene matches. The CDR3 contains 17 residues. Germline CDR1 is SGHNT and CDR2 is YYREEE (reference sequence). The CDR3: CASSPPLGTGAENIQYF. The DNA for the CDR3 is TGTGCCAGCAGCCCACCATTGGGGACAGGGGCCGAGAACATTCAGTACTTC.

The chain joins TRBV9 to TRBJ2-5; D may be TRBD2 (5 bases). This CDR3 has 12 residues. CDR1 SGDLS and CDR2 YYNGEE come from the germline V gene. The V end lost 0 bases, the J end lost 9 bases, and 9 bases lay between the germline ends. Here the CDR3 DNA reads TGTGCCAGCAGCGTAGCGTCCGGGGCCCAGTACTTC. This encodes CASSVASGAQYF. Full variable domain (outside the CDR3, taken from reference TRBV9 and TRBJ2-5): DSGVTQTPKHLITATGQRVTLRCSPRSGDLSVYWYQQSLDQGLQFLIQYYNGEERAKGNILERFSAQQFPDLHSELNLSSLELGDSALYFCASSVASGAQYFGPGTRLLVL.

The chain is built from TRBV14 and TRBJ2-1, with 13 bases matching TRBD2. Trimming removed 4 bases from V and 5 bases from J; junction bases left unmatched: 2. Germline-derived CDR1 and CDR2 are SGHDN and FVKESK. There are 15 residues in the CDR3. The DNA of the CDR3 is TGTGCCAGCAGCCCTGGGACTAGCGGGAACAATGAGCAGTTCTTC. Translation: CASSPGTSGNNEQFF.

CDR3 bases: TGTGCCAGCAGCTTTGGTTGGAGCAATCAGCCCCAGCATTTT. It translates to CASSFGWSNQPQHF. The chain recombines TRBV7-8 with TRBJ1-5; D is uncertain. Germline V gene lookup returns CDR1 SGHVS and CDR2 FQNEAQ. The CDR3 sequence is 14 residues long. Trimming pared 3 bases from V and 1 base from J, leaving 7 bases between.

The genes are TRBV7-3 and TRBJ2-2; no reliable D call. Trimming cost V 2 bases and J 5 bases, with 6 bases left between them. This CDR3 region has 13 residues. From germline, CDR1 is SGHTA and CDR2 FQGTGA. Here the CDR3 DNA reads TGTGCCAGCAGCTTACAGATTACCGGGGAGCTGTTTTTT. It specifies CASSLQITGELFF.